This TCR beta chain was found in a study of blood T cell repertoires in COVID-19 (TCRdb year 2020). As for the study more broadly: Collaborator samples came from the United States, Italy and Spain and covered acute and convalescent phases of COVID-19. The prospective study material was composed of cDNA or gDNA derived from T cells, B-cell-depleted T cells, or PBMCs. The dataset comprised deeply sampled blood TCRbeta repertoires from subjects exposed to, actively infected with, or recovered from COVID-19. The repertoires were released in a freely available public database meant as a resource for research on the immune response to SARS-CoV-2. Samples were obtained from the ongoing ImmuneRACE study (first 160 participants) and from 1,254 subjects provided by 6 global collaborators. Nearly every sample came with metadata listing a de-identified subject ID, COVID-19 status, age in years and sex. Where HLA class I and class II types were available, the types were taken from metadata supplied by the sample provider, not from assay-based typing.

At one collaborating source in Seattle, patients were enrolled during active infection and were followed longitudinally through the course of disease. Each collaborating institution followed its own protocols to collect whole blood in K2EDTA tubes. For TCRbeta analysis, collaborators shipped samples in one of three forms: frozen whole blood, isolated PBMCs, or DNA extracted from either of those sample types. The immunoSEQ Assay, a bias-controlled multiplex PCR, was used to amplify TCRbeta CDR3 regions from genomic DNA. As for the authors' bioinformatics: The number of nucleated cells in each sample was estimated by amplification of reference gene primers within the assay. Sequence reads were collapsed and filtered to measure the absolute abundance of every unique TCRbeta CDR3 rearrangement. Productive Simpson clonality was computed per sample as the square root of Simpson's diversity index over productive rearrangements. What TCRdb holds here is the immuneACCESS table cut down to in-frame rearrangements. Part of the clones is not present; checked against another copy, under half of the missing clones reflect an unresolved V gene, and the others are unexplained. V and J calls and clone size are given by that table; D and trimming were obtained from the DNA. Here the sample has 270,000 or so clones; less than 85% occur a single time. The top ten clones comprise around 1.6% of the sample.

Cut back by 8 bases and 3 bases, the V and J ends lie 7 bases apart. The CDR3 has 11 amino acids, counting the end cysteine and phenylalanine. The entry retains the CDR3 DNA only, 33 bases that are in frame from base 1. The germline V gene supplies CDR1 MNHEY and CDR2 SVGAGI. In regard to this clone: Its antigen specificity is not known. Base qualities are not recorded, but no much larger clone differs from it by a single base.

Summary of the overall study and its limitations: The quantity of clinical and demographic metadata differed by source and by participant and was supplied without curation.

The chain employs TRBV6-5 and TRBJ1-2; a tentative D call is TRBD1 (6 bases match). This TCR derives from a human donor with COVID-19, enrolled during active disease. The donor label of this sample is uncertain. The sample comprised peripheral blood. CDR3 region: CASGGYYGYTF. Read as DNA, the sequence is TGTGCCAGCGGGGGCTACTATGGCTACACCTTC.